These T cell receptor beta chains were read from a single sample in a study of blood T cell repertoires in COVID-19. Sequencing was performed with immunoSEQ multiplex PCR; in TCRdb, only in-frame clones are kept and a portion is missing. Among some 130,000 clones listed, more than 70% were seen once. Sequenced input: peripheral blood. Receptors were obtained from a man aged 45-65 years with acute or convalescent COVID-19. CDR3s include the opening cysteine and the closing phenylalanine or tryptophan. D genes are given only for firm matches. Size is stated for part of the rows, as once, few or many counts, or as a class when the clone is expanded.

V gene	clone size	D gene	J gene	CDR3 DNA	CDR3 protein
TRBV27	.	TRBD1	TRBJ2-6	TGTGCCAGCAGTTGGGGACAGGGGCTGGCCGGGGCCAACGTCCTGACTTTC	CASSWGQGLAGANVLTF
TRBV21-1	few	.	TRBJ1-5	TGTGCCAGCAGCCCCGGCAGGGGCGAGTATCAGCCCCAGCATTTT	CASSPGRGEYQPQHF
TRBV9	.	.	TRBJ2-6	TGTGCCAGCAGCGTGGGGCTCTCTGGGGCCAACGTCCTGACTTTC	CASSVGLSGANVLTF
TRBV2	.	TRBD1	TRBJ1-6	TGTGCCAGCAGTGGGGACAGGATAGACTCACCCCTCCACTTT	CASSGDRIDSPLHF
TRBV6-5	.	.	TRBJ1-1	TGTGCCAGCACTCACAGGGCCGAAGCTTTCTTT	CASTHRAEAFF
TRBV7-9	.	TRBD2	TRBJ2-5	TGTGCCAGCAGCCTGGGACTAGCCCAAGAGACCCAGTACTTC	CASSLGLAQETQYF
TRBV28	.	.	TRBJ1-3	TGTGCCAGCAGGAGCACGGGGATGGGCTCTGGAAACACCATATATTTT	CASRSTGMGSGNTIYF
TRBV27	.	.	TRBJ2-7	TGTGCCAGCAGTTTAGGTTCCGGGGTCGAGCAGTACTTC	CASSLGSGVEQYF
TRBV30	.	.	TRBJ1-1	TGTGCCTGGACCCAAAAGGGGTTTTCTGAAGCTTTCTTT	CAWTQKGFSEAFF
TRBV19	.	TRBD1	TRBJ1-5	TGTGCCAGTAGCCGAACAGGGGGTGGCAATCAGCCCCAGCATTTT	CASSRTGGGNQPQHF
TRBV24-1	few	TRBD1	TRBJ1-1	TGTGCCACCAGTGAGATCAGGGGGGTTGGCACTGAAGCTTTCTTT	CATSEIRGVGTEAFF
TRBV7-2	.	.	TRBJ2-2	TGTGCCAGCAGCATCCAACAGGATTTCACCGGGGAGCTGTTTTTT	CASSIQQDFTGELFF
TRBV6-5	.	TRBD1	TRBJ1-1	TGTGCCAGCAGTTCCTTCCGGGACAGGGGATTATTCTTT	CASSSFRDRGLFF
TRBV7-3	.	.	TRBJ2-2	TGTGCCAGCAGCATCTTGGGGGCCATGGCCGGGGAGCTGTTTTTT	CASSILGAMAGELFF
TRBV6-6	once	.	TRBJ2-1	TGTGCCAGCAGTTACGACTCGACGCACAATGAGCAGTTCTTC	CASSYDSTHNEQFF
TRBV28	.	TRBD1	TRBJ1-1	TGTGCCAGCAGTTCTGGACAGGTTGGGGACACTGAAGCTTTCTTT	CASSSGQVGDTEAFF
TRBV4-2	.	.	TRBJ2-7	TGTGCCAGCAGCCAAGAGGGGGGTGGGCCAATCGAGCAGTACTTC	CASSQEGGGPIEQYF